This note documents a single T cell receptor (beta chain) sequence. The sample originates from a study of cytomegalovirus exposure and HLA in healthy donors. The repertoire was sequenced with immunoSEQ multiplex PCR; TCRdb's copy has only in-frame clones and lacks some. Among 300,000 to 350,000 clones listed, approximately 88% were seen once. Germline CDR1 SSHAT, CDR2 FNYEAQ (reference sequence). The CDR3 extends over 16 amino acids. Trimming removed 4 bases from V and 5 bases from J; junction bases left unmatched: 8. The gene calls are TRBV7-7 and TRBJ1-2; 12 bases are a match to TRBD1. The source material was PBMCs. This clonotype was obtained from a man between 25 and 39 years old in good health and CMV-seronegative. CDR3 sequence reads: CASSSRDRGRVYGYTF. The DNA of the CDR3 is TGTGCCAGCAGCTCTCGGGACAGGGGGCGAGTTTATGGCTACACCTTC.